The entry below describes one T cell receptor beta chain. This record comes from a study of sequential checkpoint blockade in melanoma. Overall study context: First-line arms were nivolumab then ipilimumab, or the reverse, randomized 1:1. Each arm's sequence ended with maintenance nivolumab.

As for treatment: randomized to nivolumab then ipilimumab (arm A) or the reverse (arm B). DNA-damaging chemotherapy had not been given to any patient beforehand. Live CD3+CD8+ CD19− CD56− cells were sorted from PBMCs. Libraries were prepared by immunoSEQ multiplex PCR; TCRdb keeps only in-frame clonotypes and omits some of them. The sample yields 25,000 to 35,000 clones, more than 80% seen once. The CDR3 contains 15 residues. The ends lost 5 bases at V and 2 bases at J; junction bases unmatched: 6. Germline V lookup: CDR1 LNHNV, CDR2 YYDKDF (reference sequence). The sequencing here drew on CD8+ T cells sorted from blood (inferred from file names), taken from a patient given nivolumab and ipilimumab in sequence. This clonotype originated in a human donor with melanoma. V and J are TRBV15 and TRBJ1-3; 7 bases map to TRBD1. CDR3 sequence (DNA): TGTGCCACCAGCCCGACAGGGAAACCTGGAAACACCATATATTTT. The encoded protein is CATSPTGKPGNTIYF.